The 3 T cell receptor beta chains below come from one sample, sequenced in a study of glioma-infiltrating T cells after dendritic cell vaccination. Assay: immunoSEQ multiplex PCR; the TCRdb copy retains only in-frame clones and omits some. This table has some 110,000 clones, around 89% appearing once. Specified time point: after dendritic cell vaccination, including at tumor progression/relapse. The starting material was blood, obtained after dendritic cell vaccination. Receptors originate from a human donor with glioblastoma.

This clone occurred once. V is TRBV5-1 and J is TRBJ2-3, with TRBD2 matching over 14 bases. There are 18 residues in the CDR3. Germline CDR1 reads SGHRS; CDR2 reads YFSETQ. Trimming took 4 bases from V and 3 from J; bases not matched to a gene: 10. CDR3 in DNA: TGCGCCAGCAGCCCGGGGACTAGCGGGAGTGCGGGGACAGATACGCAGTATTTT. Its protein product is CASSPGTSGSAGTDTQYF.

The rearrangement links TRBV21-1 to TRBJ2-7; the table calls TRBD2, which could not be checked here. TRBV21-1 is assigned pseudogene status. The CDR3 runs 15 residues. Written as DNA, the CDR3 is TGTGCCAGCAGCAAAGGGTGGAGAAGACGCTACGAGCAGTACTTC. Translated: CASSKGWRRRYEQYF.

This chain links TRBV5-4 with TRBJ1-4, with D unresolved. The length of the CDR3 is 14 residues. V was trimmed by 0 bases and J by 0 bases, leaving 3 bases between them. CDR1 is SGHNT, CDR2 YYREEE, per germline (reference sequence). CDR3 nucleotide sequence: TGTGCCAGCAGCTTGGAGCCAACTAATGAAAAACTGTTTTTT. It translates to CASSLEPTNEKLFF.